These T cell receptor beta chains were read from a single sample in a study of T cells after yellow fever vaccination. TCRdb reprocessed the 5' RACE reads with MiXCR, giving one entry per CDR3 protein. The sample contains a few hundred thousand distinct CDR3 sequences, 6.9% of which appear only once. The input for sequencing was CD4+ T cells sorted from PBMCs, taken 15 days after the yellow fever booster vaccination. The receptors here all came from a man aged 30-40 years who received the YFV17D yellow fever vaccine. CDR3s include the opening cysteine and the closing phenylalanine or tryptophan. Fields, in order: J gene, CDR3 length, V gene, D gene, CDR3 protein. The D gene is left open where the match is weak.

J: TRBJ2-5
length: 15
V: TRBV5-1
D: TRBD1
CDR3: CASSLAEGQGGTQYF

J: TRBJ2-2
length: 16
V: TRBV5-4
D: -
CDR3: CASSLVTGPNTGELFF

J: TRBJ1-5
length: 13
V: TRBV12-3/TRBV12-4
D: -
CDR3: CASSKTGYQPQHF

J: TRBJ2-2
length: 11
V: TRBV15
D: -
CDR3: CATSNAGELFF

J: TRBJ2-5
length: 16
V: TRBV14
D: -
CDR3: CASSQDPYRRRETQYF

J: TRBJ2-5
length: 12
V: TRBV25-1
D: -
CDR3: CASSAHTGTQYF

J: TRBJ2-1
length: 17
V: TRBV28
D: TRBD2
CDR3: CASSPPVGDYSYNEQFF

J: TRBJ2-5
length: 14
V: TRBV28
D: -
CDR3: CASSSHGPQETQYF

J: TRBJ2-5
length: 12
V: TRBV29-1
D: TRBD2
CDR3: CSFTSGTETQYF

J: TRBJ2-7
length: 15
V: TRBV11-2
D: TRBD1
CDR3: CASSLARDRVYEQYF

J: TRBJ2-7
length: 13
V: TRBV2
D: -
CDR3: CASTGTDSYEQYF

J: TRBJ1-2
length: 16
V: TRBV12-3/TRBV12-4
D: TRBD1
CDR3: CASSLGAGQGVKGYTF

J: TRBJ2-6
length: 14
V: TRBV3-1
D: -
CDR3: CASSHSTGANVLTF

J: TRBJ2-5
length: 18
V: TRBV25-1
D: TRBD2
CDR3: CASSGPSGSGKNQETQYF

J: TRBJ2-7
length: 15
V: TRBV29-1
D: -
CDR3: CSAAEGAGLSLEQYF

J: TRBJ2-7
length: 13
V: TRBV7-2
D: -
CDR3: CASSLQPTDEQYF

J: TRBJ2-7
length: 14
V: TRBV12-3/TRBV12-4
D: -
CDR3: CASTAGGGTYEQYF

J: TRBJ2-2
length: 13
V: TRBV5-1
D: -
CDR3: CATSGANTGELFF

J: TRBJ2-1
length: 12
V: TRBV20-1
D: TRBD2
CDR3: CSARPTSHEQFF

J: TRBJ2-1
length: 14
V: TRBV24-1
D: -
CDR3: CATSRGDEVGEQFF

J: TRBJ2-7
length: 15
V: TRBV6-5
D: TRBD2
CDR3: CASSYSRAGSYEQYF

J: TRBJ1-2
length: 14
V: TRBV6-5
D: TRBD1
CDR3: CASRRTGGIYGYTF

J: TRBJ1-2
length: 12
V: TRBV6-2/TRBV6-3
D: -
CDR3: CASSIDRYGYTF

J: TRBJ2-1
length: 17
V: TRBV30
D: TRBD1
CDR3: CAWSLGLADRGVNEQFF

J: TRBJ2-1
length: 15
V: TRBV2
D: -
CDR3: CASSLDRFFADEQFF

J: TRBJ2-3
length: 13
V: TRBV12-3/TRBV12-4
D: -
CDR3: CASTKGKTVSQYF

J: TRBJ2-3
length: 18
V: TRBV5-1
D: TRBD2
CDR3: CASSWTTSGRISTDTQYF

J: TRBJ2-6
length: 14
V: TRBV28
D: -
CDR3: CASSNRAGANVLTF